The clone carrying this T cell receptor (beta chain) was found once. This sample is part of a study of T cell clonotyping in hematopoietic cell transplantation. Study background: Cytoreduction preceded collection of pretransplant recipient samples.

Sequenced by immunoSEQ multiplex PCR; TCRdb stores in-frame clones only, minus some. The sample shows roughly 20,000 clones, 85% to 90% of them seen only once. Germline V CDR1 and CDR2: MNHEY, SVGAGI. V was trimmed by 2 bases and J by 9 bases, leaving 22 bases between them. The CDR3 length is 16 residues. The time point denotes: recipient sample about 28 days before transplant, after cytoreduction. The receptor comes from a man aged 18 to 29 with biphenotypic leukemia. Some clones in this sample may be carry-over from other donors' samples. The sequences come from peripheral blood mononuclear cells, collected before stem cell transplant. The V gene is TRBV6-5, the J gene TRBJ1-1, with D maybe TRBD1 (5 bases). The chain's CDR3 is CASSYGAGLVGAQAFF. Written as DNA, the CDR3 is TGTGCCAGCAGTTACGGAGCAGGGTTGGTTGGGGCGCAAGCTTTCTTT.